Presented here are 12 T cell receptor beta chains from one specimen sequenced in a study of T cells after yellow fever vaccination. One entry per CDR3 protein results from TCRdb running MiXCR on the 5' RACE reads. The data contain roughly 340,000 distinct CDR3 sequences, 8.7% of them singletons. The sequences come from PBMCs, collected on the day of the first yellow fever vaccination. Every receptor here comes from a man younger than 30 who received the YFV17D yellow fever vaccine.

This clonotype appeared a few times. The chain is built from TRBV6-1 and TRBJ1-1; TRBD1 matches 8 bases. CDR1 and CDR2 from the germline V gene are MNHNS and SASEGT. V gave up 4 bases and J gave up 7 bases; unmatched junction bases: 14. The CDR3 contains 16 residues. The CDR3 DNA reads as TGTGCCAGCAGTGCTGATAAGTGGACAGGGCGTAATGAAGCTTTCTTT. Encoded protein: CASSADKWTGRNEAFF.

This clonotype has a handful of counts. The chain has TRBV7-3 and TRBJ2-1, with 9 bases fitting TRBD1. CDR3 length: 15 amino acids. The junction had 7 bases not matched to a gene; V was cut back by 4 bases and J by 6 bases. Germline CDR1 SGHTA, CDR2 FQGTGA. The CDR3 spells CASSSTGTGSNEQFF. The CDR3 region has the DNA TGTGCCAGCAGCTCTACCGGGACAGGGTCCAATGAGCAGTTCTTC.

This chain uses TRBV10-3 with TRBJ2-2, with unresolved D. Germline V gene lookup returns CDR1 ENHRY and CDR2 SYGVKD. With 4 bases removed from V and 4 bases from J, the gap between germline ends came to 10 bases. This CDR3 comprises 14 residues. The CDR3, as DNA: TGTGCCATCAGTGCCAGCACATCCACCGGGGAGCTGTTTTTT. Its translation: CAISASTSTGELFF.

V and J are TRBV28 and TRBJ2-6, with D perhaps TRBD1 (6 bases). The CDR3 runs to 16 residues. Germline CDR1 is MDHEN and CDR2 is SYDVKM. Trimming took 8 bases from V and 5 from J, leaving 19 bases between them. The CDR3 protein is CASRDTAYNWANVLTF. In nucleotides, the CDR3 is TGTGCCAGCCGGGACACCGCTTATAATTGGGCCAACGTCCTGACTTTC.

This clonotype has a handful of counts. The CDR3 region is CASSVGLKRGEAFF. CDR3 bases: TGTGCCAGCAGTGTAGGACTCAAGCGGGGTGAAGCTTTCTTT. The chain has TRBV6-1 and TRBJ1-1; D uncertain. Trimming shortened V by 4 bases and J by 7 bases, and 16 bases separated the two germline ends. The CDR3 is made up of 14 amino acids. Per germline, CDR1 MNHNS and CDR2 SASEGT.

This CDR3 reads CAAVPVTDTQYF. The CDR3 nucleotides are TGTGCCGCTGTGCCAGTCACAGATACGCAGTATTTT. V and J are TRBV2 and TRBJ2-3; no reliable D call. This CDR3 has 12 residues. With 11 bases removed from V and 2 bases from J, the gap between germline ends came to 11 bases. Germline CDR1 reads SNHLY; CDR2 reads FYNNEI. Together with reference TRBV2 and TRBJ2-3, the CDR3 gives the full variable domain: EPEVTQTPSHQVTQMGQEVILRCVPISNHLYFYWYRQILGQKVEFLVSFYNNEISEKSEIFDDQFSVERPDGSNFTLKIRSTKLEDSAMYFCAAVPVTDTQYFGPGTRLTVL.

This clonotype was recorded a few times. The chain is built from TRBV7-8 and TRBJ2-7; 7 bases are a match to TRBD1. The J segment lost 2 bases and the V segment lost 4 bases, leaving 5 bases of the junction unmatched. The CDR3 is made up of 14 amino acids. The V gene's germline CDR1 is SGHVS and CDR2 FQNEAQ. CDR3 in amino acids: CASSSRGQPYEQYF. The CDR3 bases are TGTGCCAGCAGCTCCAGGGGACAGCCCTACGAGCAGTACTTC.

This clonotype was counted a few times. The chain uses TRBV12-3 or TRBV12-4 and TRBJ2-3; TRBD2 agrees at 10 bases. This CDR3 has 16 residues. V shed 6 bases, J shed 5 bases, and the junction held 11 bases outside the gene matches. The CDR3 DNA is TGTGCCAGCAGCACCTCCCCAGCGGGGGGGAGAGATACGCAGTATTTT. Translation: CASSTSPAGGRDTQYF.

The chain couples TRBV11-2 to TRBJ2-5; a possible D gene is TRBD1 (5 bases). Trimming cost V 6 bases and J 4 bases, with 24 bases left between them. The CDR3 is 17 residues long. Germline loops: CDR1 SGHAT, CDR2 FQNNGV. CDR3 in DNA: TGTGCCAGCAGGGAGAAAGGGGATTGGGGCGTGAGAGAGACCCAGTACTTC. It translates to CASREKGDWGVRETQYF.

To note about this clonotype: A junction boundary mismatches the germline segment, possibly from a read error. V and J are TRBV7-6 and TRBJ2-3, with unresolved D. Germline V gives CDR1 SGHVS, CDR2 FNYEAQ. CDR3 length: 13 amino acids. The CDR3 is CASSLGSEDTKYF. CDR3 DNA: TGTGCCAGCAGCTTAGGATCGGAAGATACGAAGTATTTT. The variable domain in full, with the rest retrieved from reference TRBV7-6 and TRBJ2-3, is GAGVSQSPRYKVTKRGQDVALRCDPISGHVSLYWYRQALGQGPEFLTYFNYEAQQDKSGLPNDRFSAERPEGSISTLTIQRTEQRDSAMYRCASSLGSEDTKYFGPGTRLTVL.

In this sample, this clonotype turned up once. The J gene is TRBJ2-3, the V gene TRBV7-2, with 7 positions matching TRBD2. Germline V gene lookup returns CDR1 SGHTA and CDR2 FQGNSA. Germline trimming cut 10 bases from V and 0 bases from J; bases unmatched to any gene: 16. This CDR3 contains 17 residues. CDR3 region: CAMGAGGAGSSTDTQYF. The CDR3 DNA reads TGTGCCATGGGCGCTGGGGGAGCGGGGTCTAGCACAGATACGCAGTATTTT.

This clonotype has a count of ten or more. The rearrangement uses TRBV5-5 and TRBJ1-2; D is ambiguous. Trimming left V 6 bases short and J 3 bases short, with 12 bases between. This CDR3 has 13 amino acids. Germline values: CDR1 SGHKS, CDR2 YYEKEE (reference sequence). The CDR3 loop reads CASTADVYYGYTF. Written as DNA, the CDR3 is TGTGCCAGCACCGCGGACGTGTACTATGGCTACACCTTC.